This TCR beta chain was retrieved from a study of CD8 T cells in ankylosing spondylitis. The CDR3 spans 14 residues. Germline lookup yields CDR1 MNHNS and CDR2 SASEGT. The V end was cut by 5 bases, the J end by 4 bases, with 12 bases between. Making the TCR beta libraries involved quantitative 5'-RACE with molecular barcodes. TCRdb used MiXCR to reprocess the 5' RACE reads, holding one entry per CDR3 protein. This sample has approximately 540,000 distinct CDR3 sequences; roughly an eighth occur once, and the top ten carry approximately 7%. Findings and limits, study-wide: A subset of motif variants has previously been described in the synovial fluid and blood of reactive arthritis. For ankylosing spondylitis blood, a TCR beta motif of seven to nine highly homologous variants appeared characteristic.

This clonotype has only a few counts. Its target is not known. The rearrangement joins TRBV6-1 to TRBJ2-1; no clear D. Material for sequencing was blood, either unsorted or a sorted T cell fraction (not recorded which). This TCR derives from a male donor with ankylosing spondylitis. CDR3 nucleotides: TGTGCCAGCAGTCCCGATCCTATGTACAATGAGCAGTTCTTC. Protein: CASSPDPMYNEQFF.